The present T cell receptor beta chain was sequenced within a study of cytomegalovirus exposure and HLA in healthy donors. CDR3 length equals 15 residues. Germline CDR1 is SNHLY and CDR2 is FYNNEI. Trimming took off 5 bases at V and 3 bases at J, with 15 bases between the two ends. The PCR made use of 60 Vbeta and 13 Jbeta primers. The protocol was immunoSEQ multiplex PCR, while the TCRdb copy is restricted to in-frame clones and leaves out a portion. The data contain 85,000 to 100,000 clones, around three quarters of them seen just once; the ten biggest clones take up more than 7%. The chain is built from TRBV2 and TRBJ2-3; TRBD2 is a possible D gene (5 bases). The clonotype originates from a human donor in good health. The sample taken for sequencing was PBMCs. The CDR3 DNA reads TGTGCCAGCAGTCCCCTACTTGAGGGTACAGATACGCAGTATTTT. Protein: CASSPLLEGTDTQYF.